The 21 T cell receptor beta chains below were found in one sample sequenced in a study of CD8 T cells in Susac syndrome. Random hexamers were used to reverse transcribe an amount of roughly 0.45 to 1 ug RNA. MiXCR, applied by TCRdb to the immunoSEQ multiplex PCR reads, yields one record per CDR3 protein. The table includes about 200,000 distinct CDR3 sequences, about 95% detected once. Source material: CD4+ T cells from PBMCs. The receptors come from a human donor with multiple sclerosis.

This chain connects TRBV30 to TRBJ1-3, with D uncertain. This CDR3 spans 13 amino acids. Germline V gene data show CDR1 as GTSNPN and CDR2 as SVGIG (reference sequence). Between the trimmed V and J ends, which lost 1 base and 3 bases, there was a span of 7 bases. CDR3 sequence (DNA): TGTGCCTGGAGTGCTCGATTTGGAAACACCATATATTTT. Translation gives CAWSARFGNTIYF. The full variable domain, with the rest looked up from reference TRBV30 and TRBJ1-3, is SQTIHQWPATLVQPVGSPLSLECTVEGTSNPNLYWYRQAAGRGLQLLFYSVGIGQISSEVPQNLSASRPQDRQFILSSKKLLLSDSGFYLCAWSARFGNTIYFGEGSWLTVV.

The rearrangement links TRBV29-1 to TRBJ2-1; weak D call: TRBD1 (6 bases). Per germline, CDR1 SQVTM and CDR2 ANQGSEA. The V end was cut by 6 bases, the J end by 6 bases, with 18 bases between. This CDR3 region has 14 residues. The CDR3 region has the DNA TGCAGCGTCGCCCCTACAGGGAGAATCAATGAGCAGTTCTTC. Translating gives CSVAPTGRINEQFF.

The V call is TRBV7-2, the J call TRBJ2-5; 9 bases line up with TRBD2. Germline V CDR1 and CDR2: SGHTA, FQGNSA. The trim removed 1 base at V and 4 bases at J, leaving 10 bases unmatched. The CDR3 contains 17 residues. DNA for the CDR3: TGTGCCAGCAGCTTAGTCGCGGGGGGGCCAGGTTTAGAGACCCAGTACTTC. Translated: CASSLVAGGPGLETQYF.

The rearrangement joins TRBV28 to TRBJ2-5; D unclear. The CDR3 sequence is 13 residues long. V shed 5 bases and J shed 5 bases, with 12 bases lying between them. From germline, CDR1 is MDHEN and CDR2 SYDVKM. The CDR3 region is CASSTDGRETQYF. The CDR3 DNA is TGTGCCAGCAGTACGGACGGCCGCGAGACCCAGTACTTC.

This chain links TRBV7-2 with TRBJ1-1; TRBD1 is a possible D gene (6 bases). V lost 5 bases and J lost 0, with 13 bases in between. The V gene's germline CDR1 is SGHTA and CDR2 FQGNSA. This CDR3 has 15 amino acids. The DNA for the CDR3 is TGTGCCAGCAGCATAGAAGGGGGGCTGAACACTGAAGCTTTCTTT. Its translation: CASSIEGGLNTEAFF.

The chain links TRBV5-1 to TRBJ1-1; tentative D call: TRBD1 (6 bases). Trimming took 3 bases from V and 8 from J, leaving 11 bases between them. Per germline, CDR1 SGHRS and CDR2 YFSETQ. The CDR3 extends over 12 amino acids. Here the CDR3 DNA reads TGCGCCAGCAGCTCGGACAGCCGAGAAGCTTTCTTT. As protein: CASSSDSREAFF.

The chain recombines TRBV27 with TRBJ2-1; tentative D call: TRBD1 (6 bases). Trimming left V 6 bases short and J 0 bases short, with 9 bases between. The CDR3 sequence is 14 residues long. Germline V gives CDR1 MNHEY, CDR2 SMNVEV (reference sequence). The CDR3 reads CASRTGSSYNEQFF. The CDR3 DNA reads as TGTGCCAGCAGAACAGGGAGCTCCTACAATGAGCAGTTCTTC.

This chain connects TRBV7-9 to TRBJ2-7; 8 nucleotides match TRBD1. V shed 5 bases, J shed 9 bases, and the junction held 9 bases outside the gene matches. The CDR3 has 13 amino acids. Germline loops: CDR1 SEHNR, CDR2 FQNEAQ (reference sequence). CDR3 sequence: CASSLGQGLGQYV. The CDR3 DNA follows: TGTGCCAGCAGCCTCGGACAGGGCCTTGGGCAGTACGTC.

This clonotype was observed a handful of times. V gene TRBV6-6 combines with J gene TRBJ2-7; TRBD2 matches at 7 bases. The CDR3 sequence is 12 residues long. Germline-derived CDR1 and CDR2 are MNHNY and SVGAGI (reference sequence). J was trimmed by 3 bases and V by 5 bases; bases with no gene match: 1. The DNA of the CDR3 is TGTGCCAGCAGTATAGCGGGCTACGAGCAGTACGTC. It translates to CASSIAGYEQYV.

CDR3 in amino acids: CSGGFPDEKLFF. CDR3 DNA sequence: TGCAGCGGGGGGTTCCCCGATGAAAAACTGTTTTTT. The chain employs TRBV29-1 and TRBJ1-4, with a weak D call TRBD1 (5 bases). Germline assignment: CDR1 SQVTM and CDR2 ANQGSEA. CDR3 size: 12 residues. Trimming removed 7 bases from V and 6 bases from J, with 12 bases in between.

The chain carries TRBV20-1 and TRBJ1-2; 11 bases agree with TRBD1. The CDR3 is made up of 15 amino acids. V lost 3 bases to trimming and J lost 8 bases; unmatched junction nucleotides: 11. Looked up from germline, CDR1 is DFQATT and CDR2 is SNEGSKA (reference sequence). The CDR3 DNA sequence: TGCAGTGCTAGTCGTCCGGGACAGGGGGTTGAAGGCTACACCTTC. This gives the protein CSASRPGQGVEGYTF.

V and J are TRBV6-2 or TRBV6-3 and TRBJ2-7, with 8 bases fitting TRBD2. V gave up 4 bases and J gave up 4 bases; unmatched junction bases: 6. Germline V CDR1 and CDR2: MNHEY, SVGEGT. There are 14 residues in the CDR3. In DNA, the CDR3 is TGTGCCAGCAGTTGGCCGGGAGGGGTATACGAGCAGTACTTC. It encodes CASSWPGGVYEQYF.

This clonotype has just one count. The rearrangement uses TRBV20-1 and TRBJ1-1, with no clear D. Trimming took 6 bases from V and 3 from J, leaving 14 bases between them. The germline V gene encodes CDR1 DFQATT and CDR2 SNEGSKA (reference sequence). This CDR3 is built from 13 residues. CDR3 nucleotide sequence: TGCAGTGCCTCGATCAGGTCGTACACTGAAGCTTTCTTT. Protein sequence: CSASIRSYTEAFF.

This clonotype occurred once. CDR3 DNA sequence: TGTGGCACCCAAGGACAGGGCTTAGCTAGCAATCAGCCCCAGCATTTT. Translating gives CGTQGQGLASNQPQHF. The chain uses TRBV19 and TRBJ1-5, with TRBD1 matching 8 bases. CDR1 is LNHDA and CDR2 is SQIVND in the germline V gene (reference sequence). The CDR3 is 16 amino acids.

The V and J genes are TRBV3-1 and TRBJ1-2; 9 nucleotides line up with TRBD1. CDR1 LGHDT and CDR2 YNNKEL come from the germline V gene (reference sequence). J gave up 5 bases and V 4 bases, and 5 bases lay outside the gene matches. There are 14 residues in the CDR3. The CDR3 nucleotides read TGTGCCAGCAGCCCCTTCGGACAGGGGTATGGCTACACCTTC. As protein: CASSPFGQGYGYTF.

The chain uses TRBV2 and TRBJ1-1, with D maybe TRBD1 (5 bases). The germline V gene encodes CDR1 SNHLY and CDR2 FYNNEI. Trimming took off 10 bases at V and 0 bases at J, with 15 bases between the two ends. The CDR3 runs 14 residues. The CDR3 DNA reads TGTGCCACCACCCCGGGGCAGATGAACACTGAAGCTTTCTTT. The encoded protein is CATTPGQMNTEAFF.

CDR3 protein: CASRRRGVTDTQYF. The CDR3 region has the DNA TGTGCCAGCAGGAGGAGGGGAGTTACAGATACGCAGTATTTT. The chain is built from TRBV2 and TRBJ2-3; D possibly corresponds to TRBD2 (6 bases). CDR3 length: 14 amino acids. V lost 6 bases and J lost 3, with 13 bases in between. The germline CDR1 and CDR2 sequences are SNHLY and FYNNEI.

The chain recombines TRBV9 with TRBJ2-3, with TRBD2 matching over 11 bases. The CDR3 sequence is 14 residues long. V was pared by 7 bases and J by 3 bases, with 4 bases of the junction left unmatched. From germline, CDR1 is SGDLS and CDR2 YYNGEE. The CDR3 loop is CASAWTSGTDTQYF. CDR3 in DNA: TGTGCCAGCGCCTGGACTAGCGGGACAGATACGCAGTATTTT.

The chain couples TRBV3-1 to TRBJ2-1, with a weak D call TRBD2 (7 bases). CDR1 and CDR2 (germline): LGHDT, YNNKEL (reference sequence). The V and J ends lost 4 bases and 5 bases respectively, with 15 bases between them. The CDR3 covers 15 residues. CDR3 DNA sequence: TGTGCCAGCAGCCCGGACTGGGGGGGCCACAATGAGCAGTTCTTC. This encodes CASSPDWGGHNEQFF.

V and J are TRBV6-6 and TRBJ1-1, with D unclear. CDR1 and CDR2 from the germline V gene are MNHNY and SVGAGI (reference sequence). CDR3 length: 13 amino acids. Trimming left V 6 bases short and J 1 base short, with 9 bases between. In DNA form, the CDR3 reads TGTGCCAGCAGCCCCAGAACGAACACTGAAGCTTTCTTT. It translates to CASSPRTNTEAFF.

This chain joins TRBV3-1 and TRBJ1-2, with D possibly being TRBD1 (5 bases). CDR1 and CDR2 from the germline V gene are LGHDT and YNNKEL (reference sequence). V dropped 5 bases and J dropped 1 base, with 14 bases sitting between them. This CDR3 has 15 residues. CDR3 sequence reads: CASSSSGGINYGYTF. The CDR3 nucleotides are TGTGCCAGCAGCTCCTCGGGGGGGATTAACTATGGCTACACCTTC.